A single sample is the source of the 30 T cell receptor beta chains below, sequenced in a study of read filtering for tumor transcriptome and immune sequencing. The library was built from about 0.4 ug RNA with molecular barcoded adaptors for alpha/delta and beta/gamma chains. MiXCR, run by TCRdb on the reads, gives a single entry per CDR3 protein. The table has around 38,000 distinct CDR3 sequences, approximately 14% seen once. The specimen sequenced was a population of CD138-negative cells sorted from bone marrow. Receptor source: a donor over 35 with multiple myeloma.

This clonotype was seen many times. V gene TRBV29-1 combines with J gene TRBJ2-1; a weak D match, TRBD1 (5 bases). This CDR3 is built from 8 residues. Germline V gene data show CDR1 as SQVTM and CDR2 as ANQGSEA. The V end lost 8 bases, the J end lost 10 bases, and 6 bases lay between the germline ends. Written as DNA, the CDR3 is TGCAGCTCAGGGGAGCAGTTCTTC. It codes for CSSGEQFF.

This clonotype was observed many times. CDR3 residues: CATGRVGSNQPQHF. The CDR3 DNA follows: TGTGCCACCGGGAGGGTGGGGAGCAATCAGCCCCAGCATTTT. V is TRBV27 and J is TRBJ1-5; D is unclear. CDR3 length equals 14 residues. V was pared by 10 bases and J by 1 base, with 14 bases between. CDR1 and CDR2 (germline): MNHEY, SMNVEV (reference sequence).

This clonotype was counted at least ten times. This chain connects TRBV2 to TRBJ2-3; tentatively, D is TRBD1 (6 bases). Germline-derived CDR1 and CDR2 are SNHLY and FYNNEI. Trimming removed 7 bases from V and 1 base from J, with 18 bases in between. The CDR3 contains 16 residues. This CDR3 reads CASNGERDIRTDTQYF. The CDR3 nucleotides are TGTGCCAGCAATGGAGAACGGGACATCCGCACAGATACGCAGTATTTT.

This clonotype was seen many times. CDR3 sequence reads: CASSLEPGQGVSNEQFF. The DNA of the CDR3 is TGCGCCAGCAGCTTGGAACCGGGACAGGGGGTTAGCAATGAGCAGTTCTTC. The rearrangement joins TRBV5-1 to TRBJ2-1, with TRBD1 identical over 11 bases. Germline-derived CDR1 and CDR2 are SGHRS and YFSETQ. Losses at the gene ends were 0 bases for V and 6 bases for J; bases not matched to a gene: 8. The CDR3 consists of 17 residues.

The table lists this clonotype with many counts. J is TRBJ1-1 and V is TRBV20-1; D might be TRBD1 (6 bases). V was cut by 0 bases and J by 2 bases, with 16 bases left in between. Looked up from germline, CDR1 is DFQATT and CDR2 is SNEGSKA (reference sequence). This CDR3 contains 16 residues. The CDR3 here is CSARDFSDSHNTEAFF. CDR3 sequence (DNA): TGCAGTGCTAGAGATTTTTCGGACAGCCATAACACTGAAGCTTTCTTT.

This clonotype was detected many times. CDR3 residues: CASLGRSGANVLTF. The DNA of the CDR3 is TGTGCCAGCCTTGGTAGGTCTGGGGCCAACGTCCTGACTTTC. This rearrangement joins TRBV6-1 to TRBJ2-6; D is uncertain. The CDR3 consists of 14 residues. V was cut by 8 bases and J by 1 base, with 9 bases left in between. CDR1 MNHNS and CDR2 SASEGT come from the germline V gene.

This clonotype was counted many times. The chain couples TRBV28 to TRBJ2-7, with 8 bases matching TRBD2. Unmatched junction bases numbered 14, after V lost 6 bases and J lost 7 bases. In germline, CDR1 is MDHEN, CDR2 SYDVKM. The length of the CDR3 is 15 residues. DNA for the CDR3: TGTGCCAGCAGACGGGGGGGAAGATCTTACGGAGAGCAGTACTTC. This sequence encodes CASRRGGRSYGEQYF.

This clonotype showed up many times. A junction end diverges from the germline sequence, so it may reflect a read error. V usage is TRBV7-9 and J usage is TRBJ2-3; 7 nucleotides match TRBD2. This CDR3 comprises 17 residues. Germline V gene lookup returns CDR1 SEHNR and CDR2 FQNEAQ (reference sequence). CDR3 loop: CASSLALGGSTTDTQYF. CDR3 DNA sequence: TGTGCCAGCAGCCTAGCCCTGGGCGGGAGTACGACAGATACGCAGTATTTT.

This clonotype was picked up many times. The chain combines TRBV29-1 with TRBJ1-2, with D unclear. This CDR3 has 12 amino acids. The germline gives CDR1 SQVTM, CDR2 ANQGSEA. The V and J ends lost 5 bases and 1 base respectively, with 8 bases between them. This chain's CDR3 is CSVSTVNYGYTF. The CDR3 DNA reads as TGCAGCGTTTCGACGGTTAACTATGGCTACACCTTC.

By its share, this clonotype is medium-sized. The genes are TRBV19 and TRBJ1-5; the D is unclear. V was clipped by 2 bases and J by 7 bases, with 21 bases between them. The CDR3 totals 17 residues. CDR1 LNHDA and CDR2 SQIVND come from the germline V gene (reference sequence). CDR3 in amino acids: CASSIPTLAGNAQPQHF. The CDR3, as DNA: TGTGCCAGTAGTATACCCACTCTTGCCGGGAACGCCCAGCCCCAGCATTTT.

Ten or more counts support this clonotype. The rearrangement uses TRBV27 and TRBJ2-3, with a tentative D call TRBD1 (6 bases). This CDR3 has 14 residues. The V and J ends lost 2 bases and 3 bases respectively, with 9 bases between them. Germline CDR1 MNHEY, CDR2 SMNVEV (reference sequence). In DNA form, the CDR3 reads TGTGCCAGCAGTTTAGAAGGGGGAACAGATACGCAGTATTTT. The encoded protein is CASSLEGGTDTQYF.

The table lists this clonotype with many counts. This chain connects TRBV2 to TRBJ2-1; D gene unclear. The CDR3 is 13 residues long. Trimming removed 7 bases at V and 3 bases at J, with 10 bases between. CDR1 is SNHLY and CDR2 is FYNNEI in the germline V gene. The CDR3 DNA is TGTGCCAGCAATGTGGTGGACTACAATGAGCAGTTCTTC. Translated: CASNVVDYNEQFF. The full variable domain, rest sourced from reference TRBV2 and TRBJ2-1, is EPEVTQTPSHQVTQMGQEVILRCVPISNHLYFYWYRQILGQKVEFLVSFYNNEISEKSEIFDDQFSVERPDGSNFTLKIRSTKLEDSAMYFCASNVVDYNEQFFGPGTRLTVL.

This clonotype has at least ten counts. The chain links TRBV20-1 to TRBJ1-1, with 7 bases that match TRBD1. CDR3 size: 17 residues. J gave up 0 bases and V 0 bases, and 10 bases lay outside the gene matches. Germline V gene data show CDR1 as DFQATT and CDR2 as SNEGSKA (reference sequence). DNA for the CDR3: TGCAGTGCTAGAGATCGACAGGGCGGACGGGTGAACACTGAAGCTTTCTTT. Translated: CSARDRQGGRVNTEAFF.

A remark on this clonotype: The final CDR3 position lacks the conserved phenylalanine or tryptophan, pointing to a likely read error. This chain links TRBV23-1 with TRBJ2-5, with 12 positions matching TRBD2. TRBV23-1 is an open reading frame, and its role is uncertain. This CDR3 region has 15 residues. V was clipped by 7 bases and J by 3 bases; unmatched bases: 6. CDR3: CASNPRLAGEETQYS. DNA for the CDR3: TGCGCCAGCAACCCTCGACTAGCGGGAGAAGAGACCCAGTACTCC.

This clonotype appeared many times. The chain links TRBV5-4 to TRBJ2-1; TRBD2 matches 8 bases. Losses at the gene ends were 6 bases for V and 8 bases for J; bases not matched to a gene: 7. CDR3 length: 13 residues. Germline values: CDR1 SGHNT, CDR2 YYREEE (reference sequence). For the CDR3, the DNA is TGTGCCAGCAACGGGGGGGACACTCATGAGCAGTTCTTC. Translated, it gives CASNGGDTHEQFF.

This clonotype was counted many times. The CDR3 region has the DNA TGTGCCAGCAGTTCCCTAGGCATTCAGTACTTC. It is translated as CASSSLGIQYF. The chain uses TRBV6-5 and TRBJ2-4; D is ambiguous. The germline V gene has CDR1 MNHEY and CDR2 SVGAGI. The CDR3 runs to 11 residues. Trimming cost V 4 bases and J 9 bases, with 7 bases left between them.

This clonotype was counted at least ten times. This sequence joins TRBV6-1 and TRBJ1-5, with TRBD1 matching over 9 bases. The germline CDR1 and CDR2 sequences are MNHNS and SASEGT. V was pared by 1 base and J by 14 bases, with 9 bases of the junction left unmatched. This CDR3 has 14 amino acids. The CDR3 DNA follows: TGTGCCAGCAGTGAAGAAAGTCGGACAGGGGAGAAGCATTTT. Amino acid sequence: CASSEESRTGEKHF.

About this clonotype itself: This may arise from a read error, as a much more abundant clone is one base away. The genes are TRBV28 and TRBJ2-7, with 8 bases identical to TRBD2. Germline V gene data show CDR1 as MDHEN and CDR2 as SYDVKM. This CDR3 contains 15 residues. CDR3 sequence reads: CASRFLAGGTYEQYF. The CDR3 nucleotides are TGTGCCAGCCGTTTCCTGGCGGGAGGAACCTACGAGCAGTACTTC. Combining the CDR3 with reference TRBV28 and TRBJ2-7 gives the whole variable domain DVKVTQSSRYLVKRTGEKVFLECVQDMDHENMFWYRQDPGLGLRLIYFSYDVKMKEKGDIPEGYSVSREKKERFSLILESASTNQTSMYLCASRFLAGGTYEQYFGPGTRLTVT.

Only a few counts were recorded for this clonotype. V gene TRBV11-2 combines with J gene TRBJ1-1; TRBD1 matches at 7 bases. This CDR3 contains 16 residues. The germline gives CDR1 SGHAT, CDR2 FQNNGV. J lost 6 bases, V lost 4 bases, and 14 bases had no gene match. CDR3 nucleotides: TGTGCCAGCAGCTGGTACCGGGACAGACATAACCCTGAAGCTTTCTTT. Amino acid sequence: CASSWYRDRHNPEAFF.

Regarding this clonotype: A read error may produce the germline difference seen at one junction end. The rearrangement joins TRBV18 to TRBJ2-6; tentative D call: TRBD1 (6 bases). The CDR3 length is 18 residues. Per the germline V gene, CDR1 is KGHSH and CDR2 is LQKENI. The CDR3 protein is CASPPYMTGNSGANVLTF. CDR3 DNA sequence: TGTGCCAGCCCACCCTACATGACAGGAAACTCTGGGGCCAACGTCCTGACTTTC.

This clonotype has only a few counts. The chain combines TRBV23-1 with TRBJ2-2; 8 bases fit TRBD1. TRBV23-1 is assigned to the ORF class and has an uncertain function. There are 17 residues in the CDR3. Trimming at V came to 0 bases and at J to 5 bases, leaving 8 bases not matched to a gene. The CDR3: CASSQSTPGGRTGELFF. The CDR3 DNA reads as TGCGCCAGCAGTCAATCAACGCCAGGGGGCCGGACCGGGGAGCTGTTTTTT.

In its sample, this clonotype was seen many times. The chain carries TRBV27 and TRBJ2-7; D might be TRBD2 (6 bases). V shed 2 bases and J shed 3 bases, with 11 bases lying between them. Germline V lookup: CDR1 MNHEY, CDR2 SMNVEV (reference sequence). CDR3 size: 14 residues. CDR3: CASSLTSPIYEQYF. DNA of the CDR3: TGTGCCAGCAGTTTAACTAGCCCGATCTACGAGCAGTACTTC.

A few counts support this clonotype. An end of the junction does not agree with germline; a read error may underlie this. V is TRBV24-1 and J is TRBJ2-1, with D possibly matching TRBD2 (6 bases). CDR3 length equals 17 residues. Germline V gene data show CDR1 as KGHDR and CDR2 as SFDVKD. Here the CDR3 reads CATSSVGDLNSYNELFF. The CDR3 coding sequence is TGTGCCACCAGTAGTGTAGGGGACTTGAACTCCTACAATGAGCTGTTCTTC.

Details on this clonotype: This clone may be a read error of a much larger clone one base away. The CDR3 region is CASSSSTQGTYEQYF. For the CDR3, the DNA is TGTGCCAGCAGTTCGTCGACACAGGGGACGTACGAGCAGTACTTC. V is TRBV12-3 or TRBV12-4 and J is TRBJ2-7; 7 positions agree with TRBD1. The CDR3 extends over 15 amino acids. J gave up 4 bases and V 4 bases, and 10 bases lay outside the gene matches.

In this sample, this clonotype turned up many times. CDR3 sequence: CSVEDWIEGEQFF. The DNA for the CDR3 is TGCAGCGTTGAAGATTGGATCGAGGGTGAGCAGTTCTTC. V is TRBV29-1 and J is TRBJ2-1; weak D call: TRBD2 (5 bases). Trimming removed 0 bases at V and 9 bases at J, with 12 bases between. CDR3 length equals 13 residues. Germline values: CDR1 SQVTM, CDR2 ANQGSEA.

In this sample, this clonotype turned up a few times. The chain employs TRBV7-9 and TRBJ2-4; D may be TRBD1 (6 bases). Looked up from germline, CDR1 is SEHNR and CDR2 is FQNEAQ (reference sequence). Deletions cut 3 bases from V and 1 base from J, with 7 bases between. This CDR3 comprises 14 residues. The CDR3 region is CASSFGQAKNIQYF. In nucleotides, the CDR3 is TGTGCCAGCAGCTTCGGACAGGCCAAAAACATTCAGTACTTC.

The sample holds many counts of this clonotype. The chain has TRBV7-2 and TRBJ1-5, with D perhaps matching TRBD1 (5 bases). Germline CDR1 SGHTA, CDR2 FQGNSA. Trimming left V 5 bases short and J 4 bases short, with 15 bases between. This CDR3 spans 15 amino acids. The CDR3 loop reads CASSREWGKNQPQHF. CDR3 DNA: TGTGCCAGCAGCCGGGAATGGGGGAAAAATCAGCCCCAGCATTTT.

The rearrangement links TRBV6-5 to TRBJ2-1; perhaps TRBD2 as D (5 bases). From germline, CDR1 is MNHEY and CDR2 SVGAGI. V lost 6 bases, J lost 2 bases, and 11 bases lay in between. This CDR3 comprises 14 residues. CDR3: CASSYNGTYNEQFF. CDR3 sequence (DNA): TGTGCCAGCAGCTACAACGGGACCTACAATGAGCAGTTCTTC.

Points on this clonotype: A much larger clone differs from this one at a single base, so this may be a read error. This sequence joins TRBV6-2 or TRBV6-3 and TRBJ2-1; 8 bases agree with TRBD2. The germline CDR1 and CDR2 sequences are MNHEY and SVGEGT. The CDR3 spans 17 residues. CDR3 amino acids: CASSHSGSLAGYDEQFF. DNA of the CDR3: TGTGCCAGCAGTCACTCCGGGAGCCTAGCGGGCTACGATGAGCAGTTCTTC.

This clonotype was seen a handful of times. This chain uses TRBV28 with TRBJ2-2; 10 positions match TRBD2. Per the germline V gene, CDR1 is MDHEN and CDR2 is SYDVKM. V dropped 8 bases and J dropped 8; count of bases not matched to a gene: 11. The CDR3 extends over 15 amino acids. The CDR3 nucleotides read TGTGCCAGCGGCTCCGGGACTAGCGCTTCAGGGGAGCTGTTTTTT. Translation: CASGSGTSASGELFF.